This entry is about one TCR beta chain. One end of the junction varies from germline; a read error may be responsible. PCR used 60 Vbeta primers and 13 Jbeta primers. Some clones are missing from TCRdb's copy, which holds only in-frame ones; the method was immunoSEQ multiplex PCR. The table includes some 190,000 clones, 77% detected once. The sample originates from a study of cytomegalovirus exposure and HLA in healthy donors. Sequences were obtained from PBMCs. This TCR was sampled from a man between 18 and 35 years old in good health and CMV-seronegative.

This CDR3 reads CASSFRTSGMISYEQYF. In DNA form, the CDR3 reads TGTGCTAGCAGCTTTCGGACTAGCGGGATGATTTCCTACGAGCAGTACTTC. This chain connects TRBV7-7 to TRBJ2-7, with 12 bases fitting TRBD2. Germline V gene sequence: CDR1 SSHAT, CDR2 FNYEAQ (reference sequence). This CDR3 region has 17 residues.